This TCR beta chain was observed in a study of human T cells and chemical hapten exposure. Study information: The sensitizing agent was 2% DPC, placed on about 2 cm by about 2 cm of upper inner arm skin. All through the roughly 24-week study, the scalp of each patient received diphenylcyclopropenone doses weekly. The patients were mostly female; they had alopecia areata, totalis or universalis.

Time point given: patch test 3, about 24 weeks after DPC sensitization. Treatment indicated: therapeutic diphenylcyclopropenone sensitization with weekly scalp DPC. The germline V gene has CDR1 SGHRS and CDR2 YFSETQ. The CDR3 spans 15 residues. V was clipped by 0 bases and J by 4 bases, with 14 bases between them. General observations from the study: Unchanged with DPC sensitization were TCRs above 1 in 1000 frequency.

TCRdb redid the calling of the RACE reads with MiXCR, one entry per CDR3 protein. The data contain 100,000 to 120,000 distinct CDR3 sequences, nearly 35% of them singletons. Regarding this clonotype: No antigen is known for it.

This chain uses TRBV5-1 with TRBJ2-7, with TRBD1 as a possible D gene (5 bases). The clonotype comes from a man aged 40-49 years with alopecia areata. Some clones in this sample may be carry-over from other donors' samples. This sample comprised whole blood, obtained in connection with sensitization to the hapten diphenylcyclopropenone (DPC). CDR3 in DNA: TGCGCCAGCAGCTTGGACGTTGGACACCTATACGAGCAGTACGTC. Its protein product is CASSLDVGHLYEQYV.